A selection of T cell receptor beta chains follows, all from one sample in a study of blood T cells in healthy people across ages. TCRdb analysed the 5' RACE reads with MiXCR anew, one entry per CDR3 protein. This repertoire shows around 650,000 distinct CDR3 sequences, less than 45% found once; its top ten account for around 30%. Sample: blood. Every receptor here comes from a man at least 80 years old in good health. Both conserved end residues are part of each CDR3. Fields, in order: V gene, D gene, J gene, clone size, CDR3 DNA, CDR3 protein. D genes are given only for firm matches. Clone size appears in some rows only: once, few, many, or a class for an expanded clone.

>TRBV5-1|TRBD1|TRBJ1-5|few
TGCGCCAGCAGCTTGGATGGGACAGGTAATCAGCCCCAGCATTTT
CASSLDGTGNQPQHF
>TRBV4-3|TRBD1|TRBJ2-2|-
TGCGCCAGCAGCCACGGACAGGGGACCTACACCGGGGAGCTGTTTTTT
CASSHGQGTYTGELFF
>TRBV29-1|-|TRBJ1-1|-
TGCAGCGTTGAATATGGGAGGCAGAACACTGAAGCTTTCTTT
CSVEYGRQNTEAFF
>TRBV5-1|-|TRBJ2-2|-
TGCGCCAGCAGCTTGGAGGGGTTATCCGGGGAGCTGTTTTTT
CASSLEGLSGELFF
>TRBV4-2|-|TRBJ1-4|-
TGTGCCAGCAGCCCAGGGTCTAATGAAAAACTGTTTTTT
CASSPGSNEKLFF
>TRBV7-9|TRBD2|TRBJ2-3|-
TGTGCCAACAGCTTAGCGTGGGGGGGTGAGGAGCAGTATTTT
CANSLAWGGEEQYF
>TRBV20-1|-|TRBJ2-5|-
TGCAGTGCTGGGACGGATAATCAAGAGACCCAGTACTTC
CSAGTDNQETQYF
>TRBV27|TRBD1|TRBJ1-1|-
TGTGCCAGCAGTTCATGGGACAGGTGGAGCACTGAAGCTTTCTTT
CASSSWDRWSTEAFF
>TRBV10-2|TRBD1|TRBJ2-1|-
TGCGCCAGCAGGGCAGTCGGGGACAGCTCCTACAATGAGCAGTTCTTC
CASRAVGDSSYNEQFF
>TRBV29-1|TRBD1|TRBJ1-2|once
TGCAGCGTAACCCGGGACAGTGGCGATGGCTACACCTTC
CSVTRDSGDGYTF
>TRBV4-2|-|TRBJ1-1|few
TGTGCCAGCAGCTCCTCGAGCCGGGGAGGGGACACTGAAGCTTTCTTT
CASSSSSRGGDTEAFF
>TRBV11-2|-|TRBJ2-5|few
TGTGCCAGATTTAGGGGCCAAGAGACCCAGTACTTC
CARFRGQETQYF
>TRBV20-1|TRBD2|TRBJ2-7|many
TGCAGTGCTAGAGGAGAGCGGGGGGTCAACGAGCAGTACTTC
CSARGERGVNEQYF
>TRBV7-8|-|TRBJ1-2|few
TGTGCCAGCAGCTTAGCCCAGGGAACTTACACCTTC
CASSLAQGTYTF
>TRBV11-2|-|TRBJ2-5|-
TGTGCCAGCAGCCGGGACGGGAAAGAGACCCAGTACTTC
CASSRDGKETQYF
>TRBV20-1|-|TRBJ2-3|once
TGCAGTGTCCGGCCGGGGTTGGGCACAGATACGCAGTATTTT
CSVRPGLGTDTQYF
>TRBV5-1|TRBD1|TRBJ2-2|-
TGCGCCAGCAGCTTGACCCAGGGGGCTCTTACCGGGGAGCTGTTTTTT
CASSLTQGALTGELFF
>TRBV20-1|-|TRBJ1-4|-
TGCAGTGCTTTAACCAGGATGACTGAAAAACTGTTTTTT
CSALTRMTEKLFF
>TRBV2|-|TRBJ2-5|-
TGTGCCAGCACGCCCCGGGCGGGTAGAGCCCACAATGAGCAGTACTTC
CASTPRAGRAHNEQYF
>TRBV7-9|-|TRBJ2-5|-
TGTGCCAGCGCGAGGGCGGGCGGGCGTGTAGAGACCCAGTACTTC
CASARAGGRVETQYF
>TRBV28|TRBD2|TRBJ2-4|-
TGTGCCAGCACCGGGACTAGCGGGAGTCTCCGCCTAGCCAAAAACATTCAGTACTTC
CASTGTSGSLRLAKNIQYF
>TRBV5-1|-|TRBJ2-3|once
TGCGCCAGCAGCTTGGGACAGGAGTCAGATACGCAGTATTTT
CASSLGQESDTQYF
>TRBV18|TRBD2|TRBJ2-1|-
TGTGCCAGCTCGCTAAGCGGGAGCTGGGCCAATGAGCAGTTCTTC
CASSLSGSWANEQFF
>TRBV6-5|TRBD2|TRBJ2-7|-
TGTGCCAGCAGTTACGGACTAGCTGGGAATGAGCAGTACTTC
CASSYGLAGNEQYF
>TRBV5-1|TRBD2|TRBJ2-3|-
TGCGCCAGCAGCTTGAGCGGGATGGGCACAGATACGCAGTATTTT
CASSLSGMGTDTQYF
>TRBV5-1|-|TRBJ2-1|many
TGTGCCAGCAGCTTGGGGACACCTTACAATGAGCAGTTCTTC
CASSLGTPYNEQFF
>TRBV6-6|TRBD1|TRBJ2-3|few
TGTGCCAGCAGATTACAGGGGGCGCAGTCAGATACGCAGTATTTT
CASRLQGAQSDTQYF
>TRBV27|TRBD1|TRBJ1-5|few
TGTGCCAGCAGGATGACAGGGATGGGTAATCAACCCCAGCATTTT
CASRMTGMGNQPQHF
>TRBV6-5|-|TRBJ2-7|-
TGTGCCAGCAGTCCCCGTGGTAGCGTTACCTACGAGCAGTACTTC
CASSPRGSVTYEQYF
>TRBV11-2|TRBD2|TRBJ2-3|-
TGTGCCAGCAGCTTAGTAAGGCTAGCGGGGGGAGATACGCAGTATTTT
CASSLVRLAGGDTQYF
>TRBV28|-|TRBJ2-5|-
TGTGCCAGCAGTGTAAACACTTTAGAGACCCAGTACTTC
CASSVNTLETQYF
>TRBV11-2|TRBD2|TRBJ2-2|many
TGTGCCAGCAGCATCGGACTAGCGGGGGCCCTGGGGACCGGGGAGCTGTTTTTT
CASSIGLAGALGTGELFF
>TRBV7-2|TRBD2|TRBJ2-1|once
TGTGCCAGCAGCTTGGGACTAGCGGCCTATGAGCAGTTCTTC
CASSLGLAAYEQFF
>TRBV3-1|-|TRBJ2-1|-
TGTGCCAGCAGCCACAAGAAGGAGCAGTTCTTC
CASSHKKEQFF
>TRBV6-2/TRBV6-3|-|TRBJ1-4|-
TGTGCCAGCACCCTCGGGAGGAATGAAAAACTGTTTTTT
CASTLGRNEKLFF
>TRBV7-2|TRBD1|TRBJ2-3|-
TGTGCCAGCAGCCAGGGACAGGGGAAGGTTACGCAGTATTTT
CASSQGQGKVTQYF
>TRBV11-3|TRBD1|TRBJ2-2|few
TGTGCCAGCAGCCCCCACAGGGGGGTGACCGGGGAGCTGTTTTTT
CASSPHRGVTGELFF
>TRBV7-3|-|TRBJ2-3|few
TGTGCCAGCAGCTTAAATGGCTGGGATGGGGCTGGCACAGATACGCAGTATTTT
CASSLNGWDGAGTDTQYF
>TRBV3-1|TRBD2|TRBJ2-5|-
TGTGCCAGCAGCCCCAGACTAGCGGGGGGGCACGAGACCCAGTACTTC
CASSPRLAGGHETQYF
>TRBV6-6|TRBD1|TRBJ1-2|few
TGTGCCAGCAGATCCGGGACAGGGGCAATCCCTCGCTATGGCTACACCTTC
CASRSGTGAIPRYGYTF
>TRBV20-1|TRBD2|TRBJ2-1|many
TGCAGTGCTTACCCCGGGACTAGCGCTAGGAACAATGAGCAGTTCTTC
CSAYPGTSARNNEQFF
>TRBV12-3/TRBV12-4|TRBD1|TRBJ1-2|-
TGTGCCAGCAGTAGCCGGGACAGGGCCAGAGTTGGGGGCTACACCTTC
CASSSRDRARVGGYTF
>TRBV20-1|TRBD1|TRBJ2-1|-
TGCAGTGCTCGGACAGGGGGCGGATTGTCATTAGGCTACGAGCAGTTCTTC
CSARTGGGLSLGYEQFF
>TRBV6-5|TRBD1|TRBJ1-1|-
TGTGCCAGCAAACAGGGGGCTGAAGCTTTCTTT
CASKQGAEAFF
>TRBV7-2|TRBD1|TRBJ2-1|few
TGTGCCAGCAGCCTATCGGGACAGGGGGCGCAGAATGAGCAGTTCTTC
CASSLSGQGAQNEQFF
>TRBV28|TRBD1|TRBJ2-4|few
TGTGCCGTACAACTTAACAGGGGGCAGAACATTCAGTACTTC
CAVQLNRGQNIQYF
>TRBV20-1|TRBD2|TRBJ2-1|few
TGCAGTGCTACCCCGGGTCTAGCGGATAGTAATGAGCAGTTCTTC
CSATPGLADSNEQFF
>TRBV5-1|-|TRBJ2-4|-
TGCGCCAGCAACGACGCCAAAAACATTCAGTACTTC
CASNDAKNIQYF
>TRBV10-1|-|TRBJ2-7|many
TGCGCCGGCGGACAGACCTACGAGCAGTACTTC
CAGGQTYEQYF
>TRBV7-2|TRBD1|TRBJ1-4|-
TGTGCCAGCAGCTTTTTCACAGGGGCAACTAATGAAAAACTGTTTTTT
CASSFFTGATNEKLFF
>TRBV19|TRBD1|TRBJ2-5|-
TGTGCCAGTAGTATAGTGGGGACAGGGTATGGGGATGAGCAGTACTTC
CASSIVGTGYGDEQYF
>TRBV29-1|TRBD1|TRBJ2-3|-
TGCAGCACCCGAACCCCGACAGGGTTGGGCACAGATACGCAGTATTTT
CSTRTPTGLGTDTQYF
>TRBV7-2|-|TRBJ2-7|-
TGTGCCAGCAACTTAGGGTATGGCTACGAGCAGTACTTC
CASNLGYGYEQYF
>TRBV27|-|TRBJ1-4|-
TGTGCCAGCAGTATAGGACCGGACGGCATTCAAGAAAAACTGTTTTTT
CASSIGPDGIQEKLFF
>TRBV25-1|-|TRBJ1-1|-
TGTGCCAGCAGTGATGTGGGTTCGACTGAAGCTTTCTTT
CASSDVGSTEAFF
>TRBV6-7|TRBD2|TRBJ2-1|-
TGTGCCAGCAGTTTCCCGGGACTAGCGGGAGTGTTGGATGAGCAGTTCTTC
CASSFPGLAGVLDEQFF
>TRBV5-5|-|TRBJ2-3|-
TGTGCCAGCAGCCCCAAGGATACGCAGTATTTT
CASSPKDTQYF